The 10 T cell receptor beta chains below all came from one sample that was sequenced in a study of vaccination and CD4 T cells after COVID-19. At the Johns Hopkins FTIC core, DNA taken from cultured CD4+ T cells was sequenced by way of the Oncomine TCR Beta short-read assay. TCRdb reprocessed the PCR reads via MiXCR and lists one record per CDR3 protein. The repertoire holds thousands of distinct CDR3 sequences, with 61% as singletons. These TCRs' antigens remain unknown. Sample treatment: roughly 10-day PBMC culture with coronavirus spike peptide pools or control peptides (ViraFEST assay). The specimen sequenced was CD4+ T cells from blood, cultured in vitro. These receptor sequences come from a human donor who had recovered from COVID-19.

The chain uses TRBV7-9 and TRBJ2-6; D tentatively fits TRBD1 or TRBD2 (6 bases each). CDR1 is SEHNR and CDR2 is FQNEAQ in the germline V gene (reference sequence). V shed 0 bases and J shed 0 bases, with 15 bases lying between them. This CDR3 spans 19 amino acids. Here the CDR3 DNA reads TGTGCCAGCAGCTTAGCGCGGGCGGGACATTTCTCTGGGGCCAACGTCCTGACTTTC. The encoded protein is CASSLARAGHFSGANVLTF.

The rearrangement uses TRBV11-2 and TRBJ2-3; no reliable D call. CDR1 and CDR2 (germline): SGHAT, FQNNGV. The V gene lost 5 bases and the J gene lost 2 bases, with 8 bases spanning the gap. This CDR3 spans 13 amino acids. CDR3 nucleotide sequence: TGTGCCAGCAGCCCTCGACCCACAGATACGCAGTATTTT. Encoded protein: CASSPRPTDTQYF.

The chain joins TRBV20-1 to TRBJ2-3; the D gene is possibly TRBD2 (6 bases). Trimming stripped 1 base from V and 1 base from J, with 15 bases between. There are 16 residues in the CDR3. Germline values: CDR1 DFQATT, CDR2 SNEGSKA (reference sequence). CDR3 in DNA: TGCAGTGCTAGAGTAAGGTCGGGAGTGGGCACAGATACGCAGTATTTT. Its protein product is CSARVRSGVGTDTQYF.

In its sample, this clonotype was seen a few times. This sequence joins TRBV28 and TRBJ1-5, with D hard to call. This CDR3 is built from 13 residues. The V end lost 6 bases, the J end lost 1 base, and 7 bases lay between the germline ends. Germline CDR1 reads MDHEN; CDR2 reads SYDVKM. The CDR3 reads CASRLDSNQPQHF. The CDR3 DNA follows: TGTGCCAGCAGACTAGACAGCAATCAGCCCCAGCATTTT.

This chain uses TRBV6-2 or TRBV6-3 with TRBJ2-7; 12 bases align to TRBD2. This CDR3 comprises 15 residues. Unmatched junction bases numbered 5, after V lost 4 bases and J lost 4 bases. The germline V gene has CDR1 MNHEY and CDR2 SVGEGT. The CDR3 coding sequence is TGTGCCAGCAGTTGGAGACTAGCGGGAGTATACGAGCAGTACTTC. It codes for CASSWRLAGVYEQYF.

The chain links TRBV11-3 to TRBJ2-2; D call uncertain. The germline V gene encodes CDR1 SGHNT and CDR2 YENEEA. The V gene lost 1 base and the J gene lost 1 base, with 4 bases spanning the gap. This CDR3 is 14 amino acids long. CDR3: CASSLGVNTGELFF. The DNA for the CDR3 is TGTGCCAGCAGCTTAGGGGTGAACACCGGGGAGCTGTTTTTT.

The chain joins TRBV7-2 to TRBJ1-5; 7 bases are a match to TRBD1. This CDR3 has 15 amino acids. CDR1 is SGHTA and CDR2 is FQGNSA in the germline V gene. The junction had 5 bases not matched to a gene; V was cut back by 2 bases and J by 4 bases. CDR3 nucleotides: TGTGCCAGCAGCTTACTCAGGGGGGGAAATCAGCCCCAGCATTTT. It yields the protein CASSLLRGGNQPQHF.

This clonotype occurred a few times. The chain uses TRBV10-3 and TRBJ2-7; D remains unclear. This CDR3 contains 11 residues. CDR1 is ENHRY and CDR2 is SYGVKD in the germline V gene. Trimming removed 0 bases at V and 7 bases at J, with 4 bases between. The CDR3 sequence: CAISESREQYF. CDR3 coding DNA: TGTGCCATCAGTGAGTCCAGGGAGCAGTACTTC.

V is TRBV5-4 and J is TRBJ2-1; 9 bases line up with TRBD2. Trimming took 4 bases from V and 1 from J; bases not matched to a gene: 3. Germline CDR1 reads SGHNT; CDR2 reads YYREEE (reference sequence). The CDR3 is 15 residues long. The CDR3 bases are TGTGCCAGCAGCGCTGGACTAGCGTCCTACAATGAGCAGTTCTTC. Protein product: CASSAGLASYNEQFF.

The J gene is TRBJ2-5, the V gene TRBV5-4; maybe TRBD2 (6 bases). Germline CDR1 and CDR2: SGHNT and YYREEE (reference sequence). The V end was cut by 0 bases, the J end by 4 bases, with 10 bases between. The CDR3 has 14 amino acids. CDR3 sequence reads: CASSLGGRRETQYF. In DNA, the CDR3 is TGTGCCAGCAGCTTGGGGGGGAGGAGAGAGACCCAGTACTTC.